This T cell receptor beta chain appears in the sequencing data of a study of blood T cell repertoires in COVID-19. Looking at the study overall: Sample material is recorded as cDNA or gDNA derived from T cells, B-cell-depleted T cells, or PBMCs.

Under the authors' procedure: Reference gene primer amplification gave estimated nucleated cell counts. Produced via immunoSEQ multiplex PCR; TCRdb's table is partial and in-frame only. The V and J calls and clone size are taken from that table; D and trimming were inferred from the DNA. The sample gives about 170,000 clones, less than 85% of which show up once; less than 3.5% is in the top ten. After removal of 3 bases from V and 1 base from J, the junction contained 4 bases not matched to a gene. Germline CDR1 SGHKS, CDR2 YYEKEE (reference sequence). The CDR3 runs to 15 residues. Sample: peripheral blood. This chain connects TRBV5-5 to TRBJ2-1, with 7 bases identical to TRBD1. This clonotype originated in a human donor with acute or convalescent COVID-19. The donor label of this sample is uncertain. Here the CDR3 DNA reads TGTGCCAGCAGCTCTCGACAGGGATCCTACAATGAGCAGTTCTTC. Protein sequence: CASSSRQGSYNEQFF. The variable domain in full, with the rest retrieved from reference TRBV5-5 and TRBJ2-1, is DAGVTQSPTHLIKTRGQQVTLRCSPISGHKSVSWYQQVLGQGPQFIFQYYEKEERGRGNFPDRFSARQFPNYSSELNVNALLLGDSALYLCASSSRQGSYNEQFFGPGTRLTVL.